This is a list of T cell receptor beta chains from one sample in a study of Ad26.COV2.S vaccination and SARS-CoV-2 variants. Sequencing was performed with immunoSEQ multiplex PCR; in TCRdb, only in-frame clones are kept and a portion is missing. The sample has 500,000 or so clones, 89% seen once. Specimen: peripheral blood, collected in a trial of Ad26.COV2.S vaccine versus placebo. Receptors originate from a person between 18 and 60 years old who received the Ad26.COV2.S COVID-19 vaccine or a placebo. CDR3s include the opening cysteine and the closing phenylalanine or tryptophan. Each record gives: V gene, clone size, J gene, CDR3 protein. Size values are once, few and many counts, or a class for expanded clones, and some rows have none.

V: TRBV28
size: .
J: TRBJ2-2
CDR3: CASSFPWTGGFDTGELFF

V: TRBV18
size: .
J: TRBJ2-1
CDR3: CASSPRQGAREQFF

V: TRBV6-5
size: .
J: TRBJ1-3
CDR3: CASKDWDGTNTIYF

V: TRBV12-5
size: .
J: TRBJ1-5
CDR3: CASGHGPDQPQHF

V: TRBV11-3
size: .
J: TRBJ2-3
CDR3: CASSWGIADTQYF

V: TRBV21-1
size: .
J: TRBJ2-2
CDR3: CAKGGGTGELFF

V: TRBV5-4
size: .
J: TRBJ1-6
CDR3: CASSRTGVGNSPLHF

V: TRBV27
size: .
J: TRBJ2-3
CDR3: CASSLGVTDTQYF

V: TRBV18
size: once
J: TRBJ1-2
CDR3: CASTGPYGYTF

V: TRBV25-1
size: .
J: TRBJ1-5
CDR3: CASSAGRDPPQHF

V: TRBV2
size: .
J: TRBJ2-7
CDR3: CAGTGEVYEQYF

V: TRBV11-3
size: .
J: TRBJ2-1
CDR3: CASSQGTSGSYNEQFF

V: TRBV5-1
size: .
J: TRBJ1-2
CDR3: CASSLADRYGYTF

V: TRBV7-9
size: .
J: TRBJ2-4
CDR3: CASSPSTSADIQYF

V: TRBV28
size: few
J: TRBJ2-6
CDR3: CASSWGTSGGGANVLTF

V: TRBV9
size: .
J: TRBJ1-6
CDR3: CASSVDGGQGIPLHF

V: TRBV4-3
size: .
J: TRBJ1-6
CDR3: CASSQVQSSYNSPLHF

V: TRBV12-3/TRBV12-4
size: .
J: TRBJ2-1
CDR3: CASSSQRGTLQFF

V: TRBV15
size: .
J: TRBJ1-6
CDR3: CATSRVVESPLHF

V: TRBV24-1
size: .
J: TRBJ2-1
CDR3: CATSETSGRMYNEQFF

V: TRBV7-3
size: .
J: TRBJ2-1
CDR3: CASSSHQIAGDRNEQFF

V: TRBV5-4
size: few
J: TRBJ2-7
CDR3: CASSGGGRSSYEQYF

V: TRBV2
size: .
J: TRBJ1-3
CDR3: CASSPDRNSGNTIYF

V: TRBV6-6
size: .
J: TRBJ1-1
CDR3: CASSPGQGTVASTEAFF

V: TRBV9
size: .
J: TRBJ1-2
CDR3: CASMKSGSYGYTF

V: TRBV21-1
size: .
J: TRBJ2-3
CDR3: CASKRGDRERPRTYRQYF